This TCR beta chain was recovered during a study of memory CD4+ T cells and cytomegalovirus serostatus. The sort gate was single viable CD3+CD4+CD8-CD45RO+ cells for memory CD4+ T cells. Generated by immunoSEQ multiplex PCR, the TCRdb table keeps only in-frame clones and is missing some. The table shows 40,000 to 55,000 clones, with 82% occurring only once. The CDR3 consists of 14 residues. Trimming removed 5 bases at V and 4 bases at J, with 12 bases between. Germline V gene sequence: CDR1 MDHEN, CDR2 SYDVKM. The receptor was derived from an adult in good health and CMV-seronegative. The specimen sequenced was memory CD4+ T cells from blood. This rearrangement joins TRBV28 to TRBJ1-3; D remains unclear. The CDR3 sequence is CASSIDNPGNTIYF. The CDR3 bases are TGTGCCAGCAGTATTGATAATCCCGGAAACACCATATATTTT.